The following is a T cell receptor (beta chain) sequence with its context. The specificity of this receptor is unknown. Base qualities were left out, and no much larger clone turns up one base away. These data belong to a study of identical twins (dated by TCRdb to about 2016). Some background on the complete study: The study deep-sequenced TCR alpha and beta repertoires from monozygotic twins, unrelated adults of various ages and cord blood to test whether fetal clonotypes persist. Replicate twin experiments were performed at different times using different library preparation protocols to rule out contamination.

The method was 5' RACE. Sequencing relied on an Illumina HiSeq 2000. A universal primer binding site was added through template switching, and the final cDNA carried a unique molecular identifier so that TCR cDNA molecules could be counted accurately. Specific primers in the conserved constant-segment region were used to synthesize first-strand cDNA for TCR alpha and beta chains. Each cDNA library was double barcoded, with a SMART-Mk sample barcode plus Illumina barcodes, to control for contamination. TruSeq adapter sequences and Illumina sample barcodes were added in two successive PCR steps. The TCR alpha and beta cDNA libraries were sequenced on the Illumina HiSeq platform using custom primers. The source study handled its data this way. MiGEC processed the raw reads to extract unique molecular identifiers, while MiXCR was used to determine the CDR3 positions. Recombination models were inferred per individual with the repgenHMM and IGoR tools using an EM algorithm. Shared clonotype analysis was performed with the tcR package in R, normalizing sharing by the product of cloneset sizes. To study raw recombination without the effects of thymic and clonal selection, out-of-frame nonproductive sequences were analyzed. TCRdb trimmed the raw reads at Q25, called clones with MiXCR and kept productive beta chains. Every CDR3 protein is listed once, alongside the most common genes and DNA of its rows. V and J calls and clone size were set by TCRdb, not the authors. The table for this sample lists about 920,000 distinct CDR3 sequences; 9% to 15% of them were counted only once. Clones ranked in the top ten supply roughly 1.5% of the sample.

Results and caveats for the whole study, not just this receptor: Compared with coincidental sharing between unrelated individuals, an excess of low generation-probability sequences was observed among out-of-frame TCR alpha sequences shared between twins. Abundant cord blood beta clonotypes had fewer insertions, young adult naive repertoires showed a similar but weaker trend, and memory repertoires showed no such trend. Zero-insertion analyses could be partly confounded by invariant T cells such as MAIT and iNKT, though diverse VJ usage argued against such confounding for most clonotypes. Because the same donors could not be followed over many years, the conclusions depended on cross-sectional statistical analysis. Excess twin sharing in beta out-of-frame sequences was weaker because fewer shared sequences lowered the signal-to-noise ratio. Out-of-frame TCR alpha sharing in monozygotic twins was systematically underestimated by recombination models, whereas sharing between unrelated individuals was in agreement with the recombination models.

Every donor in the study was a healthy Caucasian. Three pairs of female monozygotic twins, all aged about 18 to 29 years, made up the twin cohort. The RNA used for TCR libraries was isolated from peripheral blood mononuclear cells. The CDR3 covers 16 residues, taking in both the cysteine and the phenylalanine. Kept here is only the CDR3 DNA, which spans 48 bases and is read in frame from base 1. The germline V gene yields SGDLS for CDR1 and YYNGEE for CDR2. Deletion took 2 bases off V and 6 bases off J, with a span of 17 bases between the germline ends. This same sample was also taken into another study, of yellow fever vaccine responses in identical twins. The second source states: The authors reported that the T cell response to vaccination in identical twins appeared partly convergent and partly personalized. In the study, vaccine-responding T cell clones were precisely tracked in identical twins.

The TCR sequence derives from a woman aged 18-29 years in good health. Sample: PBMCs. The chain couples TRBV9 to TRBJ2-2; confidence is insufficient to name the D gene. The DNA reads as follows: TGTGCCAGCAGCGTGAGAGACCCCCTCGGAGCCGGGGAGCTGTTTTTT. It translates to CASSVRDPLGAGELFF.